This paragraph covers one TCR beta chain sequence. Its antigen remains undetermined. Base qualities are not provided; no much larger clone lies one nucleotide away. The data are from a study of T-cell reconstitution after alpha-beta-depleted transplantation in children (dated by TCRdb to about 2016). Some background on the complete study: T-cell immune reconstitution after TCRalphabeta/CD19-depleted allogeneic hematopoietic cell transplantation in children was quantitatively tracked in the study by means of TCR repertoire profiling. Overall study outcomes, separate from this receptor: Over subsequent months, a decline in hyperexpanded clone frequencies was noted, and after one year, T-cell counts and TCRbeta diversity were mostly ascribed to newly produced T cells. The apparently early alphabetaT-cell count recovery about two months after transplant was reportedly dependent on only several hundred rapidly expanded clones derived from non-depleted graft cells. In some patients, high TCRbeta diversity at day 60 was attributed to recipient T cells and intrathymic progenitors that had survived conditioning.

The library was made by PCR. The reads were generated on an Illumina HiSeq 2500. TCR libraries were prepared with molecular barcoding, using unique molecular identifiers to normalize TCRbeta repertoire quantification. TCRdb reprocessing: public reads trimmed at Q25 with fastp, clones called with MiXCR, in-frame beta chains kept. Every entry covers one CDR3 protein and lists the most common genes and DNA from its rows. The sample table lists roughly 670,000 distinct CDR3 sequences, over 10% of them with a count of one. The ten largest clones add up to 0.79% of the sample. The treatment or condition label on this specimen signifies: allogeneic hematopoietic cell transplantation with graft depleted of TCRalphabeta T cells and CD19 B cells. The transplant recipients were children given TCRalphabeta/CD19-depleted allogeneic hematopoietic cell grafts. The specimen comprised PBMCs, sampled before TCRalphabeta/CD19-depleted stem cell transplant. The receptor was isolated from a girl aged 2-10 years with congenital amegakaryocytic thrombocytopenia, due to receive a stem cell transplant.

The CDR3 here reads CASSLSMGTPSNQPQHF. The DNA sequence reads TGTGCCAGCAGTTTATCAATGGGAACCCCTTCAAATCAGCCCCAGCATTTT. Rearrangement joined TRBV28 to TRBJ1-5, with an unclear D gene assignment. In the germline V gene, CDR1 corresponds to MDHEN and CDR2 to SYDVKM. The CDR3 runs 17 amino acids, cysteine and phenylalanine included. Only the CDR3 portion is preserved as DNA: 51 bases, with reading frame beginning at the first base. V and J lose 1 base and 4 bases, and a span of 17 bases separates them. The reference TRBV28 and TRBJ1-5 proteins fill in what lies around the CDR3, so the full variable domain reads DVKVTQSSRYLVKRTGEKVFLECVQDMDHENMFWYRQDPGLGLRLIYFSYDVKMKEKGDIPEGYSVSREKKERFSLILESASTNQTSMYLCASSLSMGTPSNQPQHFGDGTRLSIL.